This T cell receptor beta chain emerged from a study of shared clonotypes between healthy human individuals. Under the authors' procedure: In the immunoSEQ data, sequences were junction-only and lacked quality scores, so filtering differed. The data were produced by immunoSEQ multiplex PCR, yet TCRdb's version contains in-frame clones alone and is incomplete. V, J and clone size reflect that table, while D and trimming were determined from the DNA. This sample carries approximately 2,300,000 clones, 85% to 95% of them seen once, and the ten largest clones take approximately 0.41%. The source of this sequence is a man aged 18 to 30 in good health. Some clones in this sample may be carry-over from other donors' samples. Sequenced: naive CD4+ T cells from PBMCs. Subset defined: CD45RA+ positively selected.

The chain's CDR3 is CASSIRDQETQYF. The DNA of the CDR3 is TGTGCCAGTAGTATACGGGACCAAGAGACCCAGTACTTC. The rearrangement joins TRBV19 to TRBJ2-5; D remains ambiguous. V was trimmed by 2 bases and J by 0 bases, leaving 4 bases between them. Germline V lookup: CDR1 LNHDA, CDR2 SQIVND (reference sequence). The CDR3 spans 13 residues.